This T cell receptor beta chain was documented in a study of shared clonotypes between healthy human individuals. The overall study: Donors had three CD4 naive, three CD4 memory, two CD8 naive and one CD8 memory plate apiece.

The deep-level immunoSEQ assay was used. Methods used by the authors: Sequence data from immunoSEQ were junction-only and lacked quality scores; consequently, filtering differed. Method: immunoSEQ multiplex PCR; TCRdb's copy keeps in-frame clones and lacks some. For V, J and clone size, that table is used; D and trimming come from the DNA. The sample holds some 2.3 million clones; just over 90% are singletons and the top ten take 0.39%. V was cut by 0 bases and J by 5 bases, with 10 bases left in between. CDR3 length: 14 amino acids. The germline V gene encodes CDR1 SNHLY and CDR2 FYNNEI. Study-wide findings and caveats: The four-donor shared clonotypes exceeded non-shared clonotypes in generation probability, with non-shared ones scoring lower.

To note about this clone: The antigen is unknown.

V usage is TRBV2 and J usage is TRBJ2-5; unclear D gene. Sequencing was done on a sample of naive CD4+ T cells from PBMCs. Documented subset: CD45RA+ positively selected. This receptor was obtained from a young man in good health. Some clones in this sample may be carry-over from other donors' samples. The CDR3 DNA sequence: TGTGCCAGCAGTGAAGCGCTTCTCGGGGAGACCCAGTACTTC. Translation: CASSEALLGETQYF.